This TCR beta chain was identified in a study of OX40 agonist ivuxolimab in advanced cancers. Study-level findings and limits: The study observed clonal expansion of CD4+ and CD8+ blood T cells by week 6 at 0.1 to 3.0 mg/kg. Low normalized T-cell clonal expansion was additionally recorded for some nonresponders.

Measured with immunoSEQ multiplex PCR; TCRdb has only the in-frame clones, and not every one. Of fewer than 80,000 clones in the sample, less than 95% were seen once. Points on this clone: Its antigen is currently unknown.

The germline V gene encodes CDR1 MNHNS and CDR2 SASEGT. This CDR3 contains 15 residues. Trimming cost V 5 bases and J 1 base; bases outside gene matches: 6. This clonotype was obtained from an adult with an advanced solid tumor such as melanoma, head and neck, liver or kidney cancer. This chain connects TRBV6-1 to TRBJ2-3; 7 bases agree with TRBD2. The material was CD4+ or CD8+ T cells sorted from blood, obtained in a trial of the OX40 agonist ivuxolimab. The CDR3 DNA is TGTGCCAGCAGTCGGGGGGAGGGCCGCACAGATACGCAGTATTTT. It translates to CASSRGEGRTDTQYF.